The 32 T cell receptor delta chains given below trace back to one sample, sequenced in a study of gamma-delta chains in newborns, infants, children (dated by TCRdb to between 2019 and 2020). Sequencing was carried out with an Illumina MiSeq. Clone calls in TCRdb were regenerated from the public reads with CATT, after which identical DNA sequences shared one row. The sample has about 7,000 delta-chain clones on record, 0.55% to 0.7% of them singletons. The top ten constitute around 15% of the sample. The sample consisted of blood. The receptors stem from a child who was a newborn, infant or young child, either healthy, febrile or measles-vaccinated (not recorded which).

Regarding this clone: The TCRdb record carries a much larger clone's protein, which differs from this DNA's translation at residue 11; a read error is the likely cause, and the protein listed here is the DNA translation. V and J are TRDV2 and TRDJ2, with 7 nucleotides matching TRDD3. Germline V gene sequence: CDR1 GEAIGNYY, CDR2 EKD. This CDR3 is built from 16 residues. The CDR3 DNA follows: TGTGCCTGTGACACCGTAGGATACGCTTTGGCAGCACAACTCTTCTTT. Protein sequence: CACDTVGYALAAQLFF.

Remarks on this clone: TCRdb attributes to this sequence the protein of a much larger clone, which differs from the DNA translation at residue 3; a read error is likely, and the protein displayed is translated from the DNA. This chain uses TRDV2 with TRDJ2; weak D call: TRDD3 (6 bases). The CDR3 totals 14 residues. The germline V gene encodes CDR1 GEAIGNYY and CDR2 EKD. CDR3 amino acids: CASDALGIRAQLFF. The CDR3 DNA follows: TGTGCCAGTGACGCCTTGGGGATCAGGGCACAACTCTTCTTT.

A few counts support this clone. TCRdb's entry gives the protein of a much larger clone, which mismatches this DNA's translation at residue 15, likely from a read error; the protein reported here is translated from the DNA. The rearrangement links TRDV2 to TRDJ3; TRDD3 matches at 8 bases. The germline V gene has CDR1 GEAIGNYY and CDR2 EKD. CDR3 length: 19 amino acids. The CDR3 DNA sequence: TGTGCCTGTGACACCTGGGGGATGAAATCCTCCTGGGACACCCTACAGATGTTTTTC. Amino acids: CACDTWGMKSSWDTLQMFF.

Turning to this clone: TCRdb's listed protein matches a much larger clone and diverges from this DNA's translation at residue 7, likely through a read error; the protein shown comes from the DNA. This chain joins TRDV2 and TRDJ3; D may be TRDD3 (5 bases). V was pared by 1 base and J by 2 bases, with 14 bases between. The CDR3 runs to 18 residues. Germline values: CDR1 GEAIGNYY, CDR2 EKD. The CDR3 here is CACDTARIKTWDTRQMFF. CDR3 bases: TGTGCCTGTGACACGGCGAGGATAAAAACCTGGGACACCCGACAGATGTTTTTC.

As to this clone: TCRdb lists the protein of a much larger clone for this DNA, which differs at residue 15, so this is likely a read error; the protein given here is translated from the DNA itself. V usage is TRDV2 and J usage is TRDJ3, with 7 bases aligning to TRDD3. Germline V lookup: CDR1 GEAIGNYY, CDR2 EKD. The CDR3 runs 21 residues. The CDR3 sequence: CACDTGGLGSPISWGTRQMFF. The CDR3 coding sequence is TGTGCCTGTGACACCGGCGGACTGGGGTCCCCAATCTCCTGGGGCACCCGACAGATGTTTTTC.

As to this clone: Given a far larger clone just one base away, this is likely a sequencing read error. Other DNA sequences in this specimen translate into the identical CDR3. The CDR3, as DNA: TGTGCCTGCGACACCGTACTGGGGGACTCCTGGGACACCCGACAGATGTTTTTC. This sequence encodes CACDTVLGDSWDTRQMFF. The gene calls are TRDV2 and TRDJ3, with 9 bases lining up with TRDD3. This CDR3 has 18 residues. CDR1 GEAIGNYY and CDR2 EKD come from the germline V gene.

Sample share makes this clone medium-sized. Other DNA sequences in this sample translate to the same CDR3. The V gene is TRDV2, the J gene TRDJ3, with a weak D call TRDD3 (6 bases). Looked up from germline, CDR1 is GEAIGNYY and CDR2 is EKD. The length of the CDR3 is 19 residues. The ends were cut back, 0 bases at V and 0 bases at J, with 14 bases in the middle. CDR3 protein: CACDTVLGANSWDTRQMFF. In DNA form, the CDR3 reads TGTGCCTGTGACACCGTATTGGGGGCCAACTCCTGGGACACCCGACAGATGTTTTTC.

This clone was seen only a few times. One base away lies a much larger clone, so this may be a sequencing read error. Other DNA sequences in the same sample also yield this CDR3. This sequence joins TRDV2 and TRDJ3; 7 bases line up with TRDD3. Per germline, CDR1 GEAIGNYY and CDR2 EKD. The CDR3 is 18 residues long. This CDR3 reads CACDKLGVSSWDTRQMFF. The CDR3 DNA sequence: TGCGCCTGTGACAAGCTGGGGGTTAGCTCCTGGGACACCCGACAGATGTTTTTC.

There are a few counts of this clone. At one of its ends the junction is not consistent with the germline gene, which may arise from a read error. Other nucleotide sequences from this sample produce the same CDR3. The rearrangement links TRDV2 to TRDJ3; 9 positions agree with TRDD3. CDR1 is GEAIGNYY and CDR2 is EKD in the germline V gene. The CDR3 covers 19 residues. CDR3 region: CACDTVGGIHGWDTRQMFF. The CDR3 DNA reads as TGTGCCTGCGACACCGTCGGGGGGATACACGGGTGGGACACCCGACAGATGTTTTTC.

Relative to its sample, this clone is medium-sized. CDR3 residues: CACDKLGDTRAQLFF. The CDR3 nucleotides read TGTGCCTGTGACAAGCTGGGGGATACGCGAGCACAACTCTTCTTT. V gene TRDV2 combines with J gene TRDJ2; 12 bases agree with TRDD3. This CDR3 contains 15 residues. The germline V gene has CDR1 GEAIGNYY and CDR2 EKD. V trimming: 2 bases; J trimming: 7 bases; junction bases outside the gene matches: 4.

This clone was seen only a few times. The protein TCRdb gives is from a much larger clone and does not agree with this DNA's translation at residue 7, likely a read error; the protein shown here comes from the DNA. The CDR3 DNA sequence: TGTGCCTGTGACCCCATACCGGGGGAGGTTAAACTCATCTTT. Protein: CACDPIPGEVKLIF. This chain joins TRDV2 and TRDJ1, with TRDD3 as a possible D gene (6 bases). Germline values: CDR1 GEAIGNYY, CDR2 EKD. This CDR3 comprises 14 residues. V was clipped by 3 bases and J by 7 bases, with 17 bases between them.

Only a few counts were recorded for this clone. A far larger clone is a single base away, which makes a read error likely. The identical CDR3 is also encoded by other nucleotide sequences in the sample. The chain couples TRDV2 to TRDJ3, with 13 bases fitting TRDD3. The CDR3 is 21 residues long. Per germline, CDR1 GEAIGNYY and CDR2 EKD. Here the CDR3 DNA reads TGTGCCTGTGACACAATTACTGGGGGATACGAGAGCTCCTGGGACACCCGACAGATGTTCTTC. Translation gives CACDTITGGYESSWDTRQMFF.

Details on this clone: TCRdb records a much larger clone's protein for this DNA, with a difference at residue 4 that likely arises from a read error; the protein given is the translation of the DNA. The chain carries TRDV2 and TRDJ3; 8 bases are shared with TRDD3. This CDR3 comprises 20 residues. Germline V gene lookup returns CDR1 GEAIGNYY and CDR2 EKD. In nucleotides, the CDR3 is TGTGCCTGTGTCACCGGGGGACTGGGGGCCAGCTCCTGGGACACCCGACAGATGTTTTTC. Protein product: CACVTGGLGASSWDTRQMFF.

A word on this clone: Possible read error: a much larger clone is one base away. The rearrangement links TRDV2 to TRDJ2, with TRDD3 matching 12 bases. The germline gives CDR1 GEAIGNYY, CDR2 EKD. This CDR3 spans 15 amino acids. Losses at the gene ends were 2 bases for V and 7 bases for J; bases not matched to a gene: 4. The DNA of the CDR3 is TGTGCCTGTGACAAGCTGGGGGATACGCAAGCACAACTCTTCTTT. Residues: CACDKLGDTQAQLFF.

Details on this clone: This likely stems from a read error, as it lies one base from a far larger clone. The gene calls are TRDV2 and TRDJ2, with TRDD3 identical over 9 bases. The length of the CDR3 is 13 residues. Germline V lookup: CDR1 GEAIGNYY, CDR2 EKD. This chain's CDR3 is CACGTWGIAQLFF. The CDR3 nucleotides read TGTGCCTGTGGCACCTGGGGGATAGCACAACTCTTCTTT.

A note on this clone: This clone may be a read error of a much larger clone one base away. The chain uses TRDV2 and TRDJ1; D might be TRDD3 (6 bases). Germline CDR1 GEAIGNYY, CDR2 EKD. CDR3 size: 15 residues. CDR3 amino acids: CARDVVGAPTDKLIF. The CDR3 nucleotides are TGTGCCCGTGACGTCGTGGGGGCCCCCACCGATAAACTCATCTTT.

Remarks on this clone: Other DNA sequences of this sample code for an identical CDR3. J is TRDJ1 and V is TRDV2; 8 bases are a match to TRDD3. The CDR3 extends over 15 amino acids. The V gene's germline CDR1 is GEAIGNYY and CDR2 EKD. The V gene end was trimmed by 2 bases and the J gene end by 0 bases; junction bases not matched to a gene: 4. The CDR3 sequence is CACDKVLGDTDKLIF. In nucleotides, the CDR3 is TGTGCCTGTGACAAAGTACTGGGGGACACCGATAAACTCATCTTT.

On this clone: Given a far larger clone just one base away, this is likely a sequencing read error. The sample has other DNA sequences that encode this CDR3 too. The rearrangement uses TRDV2 and TRDJ3; weak D call: TRDD3 (6 bases). CDR1 GEAIGNYY and CDR2 EKD come from the germline V gene. The CDR3 loop spans 18 amino acids. Here the CDR3 reads CACDTWGPSSWDTRQMFF. The CDR3 DNA reads TGTGCCTGTGACACCTGGGGGCCCAGCTCCTGGGACACCCGGCAGATGTTTTTC.

This clone was detected only a few times. This sequence may be a read error, since a much larger clone differs from it by one base. V is TRDV2 and J is TRDJ3, with D perhaps TRDD3 (6 bases). CDR1 is GEAIGNYY and CDR2 is EKD in the germline V gene. The CDR3 spans 17 residues. The CDR3 DNA is TGTGCCTGTGACACCGTGGGGGTTACCTGGGACACCCGACGGATGTTTTTC. Amino acids: CACDTVGVTWDTRRMFF.

Regarding this clone: TCRdb's protein, taken from a much larger clone, differs from this DNA's translation at residue 16, likely owing to a read error; the protein displayed comes from the DNA. V and J are TRDV2 and TRDJ2; TRDD3 aligns across 8 bases. Germline V lookup: CDR1 GEAIGNYY, CDR2 EKD. This CDR3 spans 18 amino acids. The CDR3 reads CACDSLYWGSSLTAQPFF. The CDR3 DNA reads as TGTGCCTGTGACTCCTTGTACTGGGGGTCTTCTTTGACAGCACAACCCTTCTTT.

This clone was detected ten times or more. Since a far larger clone is one base different, this is likely a read error. The chain couples TRDV2 to TRDJ2; TRDD3 agrees at 8 bases. Germline CDR1 GEAIGNYY, CDR2 EKD. The CDR3 runs to 16 residues. V gave up 1 base and J gave up 0 bases; unmatched junction bases: 3. This chain's CDR3 is CACDTVGDALTAQLFF. Here the CDR3 DNA reads TGTGCCTGTGACACAGTGGGGGATGCTTTGACAGCACAACTCTTCTTT.

Comment on this clone: Translating this DNA gives a protein that differs at residue 11 from the TCRdb one, which belongs to a much larger clone; a read error is likely, and the protein shown is this translation. The V and J genes are TRDV2 and TRDJ2; 10 nucleotides match TRDD3. Germline CDR1 is GEAIGNYY and CDR2 is EKD. This CDR3 is 14 amino acids long. The CDR3 nucleotides are TGTGCCTGTGACCCACTGGGGGATGGGGCACGACTCTTCTTT. It codes for CACDPLGDGARLFF.

This clone was counted a few times. A far larger clone is just one base off, so this is likely a read error. This sample also contains other DNA sequences that code for the same CDR3. This sequence joins TRDV2 and TRDJ3; possible D gene TRDD3, 5 bases. Per germline, CDR1 GEAIGNYY and CDR2 EKD. The CDR3 runs to 14 residues. DNA of the CDR3: TGTGCCTGTGACACGGTGGGGTCCACCCGGCAGATGTTTTTC. This gives the protein CACDTVGSTRQMFF.

On this clone: The junction shows a germline mismatch at one end, possibly a read error. The chain joins TRDV2 to TRDJ3; D is perhaps TRDD3 (6 bases). Germline V lookup: CDR1 GEAIGNYY, CDR2 EKD. The CDR3 contains 20 residues. The CDR3 DNA reads as TGTGCTTGTGACACCGTTCGTGGGGGTACCCGCTCCTGGGACACCCGACAGATGTTTTTC. Protein product: CACDTVRGGTRSWDTRQMFF.

This clone was observed a few times. The chain employs TRDV2 and TRDJ3; perhaps TRDD3 as D (6 bases). The germline V and J ends were trimmed by 0 bases and 0 bases, with 14 bases remaining between them. The CDR3 runs to 19 residues. Per the germline V gene, CDR1 is GEAIGNYY and CDR2 is EKD. CDR3 DNA: TGTGCCTGTGACACCGTAGTGGGGGCTAGCTCCTGGGACACCCGACAGATGTTTTTC. Protein: CACDTVVGASSWDTRQMFF.

The chain uses TRDV2 and TRDJ2; 10 bases are a match to TRDD3. V gave up 1 base and J gave up 5 bases; unmatched junction bases: 3. CDR3 length: 15 amino acids. Germline loops: CDR1 GEAIGNYY, CDR2 EKD. CDR3 in DNA: TGTGCCTGTGACACACTACTGGGGGATACAGCACAACTCTTCTTT. Translating it yields CACDTLLGDTAQLFF.

This clone has just a few counts. A junction end diverges from the germline sequence, so it may reflect a read error. V and J are TRDV2 and TRDJ3; D may be TRDD3 (6 bases). CDR1 is GEAIGNYY, CDR2 EKD, per germline. The CDR3 covers 19 residues. The CDR3 region has the DNA TGTGCCTGCGACACCGTTCGGGATAAGGGGTCCTGGGACACCCGACAGACGTTTTTC. This gives the protein CACDTVRDKGSWDTRQTFF.

This clone was detected a few times. A much larger clonotype is one base distant, so this may be a read error. The CDR3 DNA sequence: TGTGCCTGTGGCACCTGGGGGATAAGCTTGTCCTGGGACACCCGACAGATGTTTTTC. Amino acid sequence: CACGTWGISLSWDTRQMFF. V gene TRDV2 combines with J gene TRDJ3; the match to TRDD3 covers 10 bases. The CDR3 spans 19 residues. The V gene's germline CDR1 is GEAIGNYY and CDR2 EKD.

As concerns this clone: This may be a read error: a much more frequent sequence differs by one nucleotide. V is TRDV2 and J is TRDJ3; 12 bases line up with TRDD3. J lost 5 bases, V lost 3 bases, and 10 bases had no gene match. Germline CDR1 GEAIGNYY, CDR2 EKD. The CDR3 loop spans 19 amino acids. The CDR3 region has the DNA TGTGCCTGTGACCAGTACTGGGGGATACTCTGCCGGGACACCCGACAGATGTTTTTC. Its translation: CACDQYWGILCRDTRQMFF.

Note on this clone: This DNA's translation and the protein TCRdb lists, from a much larger clone, do not match at residue 13, likely due to a read error; the protein shown is translated from the DNA. The genes are TRDV2 and TRDJ3; TRDD3 matches at 7 bases. Germline CDR1 GEAIGNYY, CDR2 EKD. The CDR3 extends over 18 amino acids. This CDR3 is CACDHWGQSSWDARQMFF. CDR3 bases: TGTGCCTGTGATCACTGGGGCCAAAGCTCCTGGGACGCCCGACAGATGTTTTTC.

With respect to this clone: Being one base from a much bigger clone, this may be a read error. The V call is TRDV2, the J call TRDJ3; 13 nucleotides agree with TRDD3. Germline V CDR1 and CDR2: GEAIGNYY, EKD. The CDR3 extends over 20 amino acids. DNA for the CDR3: TGTGCCTTTGACACCGTACTGGGGGATACGAGCTCCTGGGACACCCGACAGATGTTTTTC. Translated, it gives CAFDTVLGDTSSWDTRQMFF.

Within the sample, this clone is medium-sized. This chain links TRDV2 with TRDJ3, with TRDD3 identical over 10 bases. Trimming at V came to 0 bases and at J to 0 bases, leaving 10 bases not matched to a gene. The CDR3 spans 21 residues. Per germline, CDR1 GEAIGNYY and CDR2 EKD. The CDR3, as DNA: TGTGCCTGTGACACCGCTACTGGGGGATCCTACAGCTCCTGGGACACCCGACAGATGTTTTTC. This gives the protein CACDTATGGSYSSWDTRQMFF.